The T cell receptor beta chain under discussion was sequenced for a study of T cell changes during pregnancy in multiple sclerosis. Sequenced by immunoSEQ multiplex PCR; TCRdb stores in-frame clones only, minus some. Of 90,000 to 120,000 clones listed, 94% were seen once; the top ten hold roughly 1%. V shed 3 bases and J shed 0 bases, with 12 bases lying between them. Germline-derived CDR1 and CDR2 are SGHTS and YDEGEE. The CDR3 is 16 amino acids. The J gene is TRBJ2-2, the V gene TRBV5-8; possibly TRBD2 for D (6 bases). The sample consisted of peripheral blood, taken before pregnancy. This clonotype was sampled from a female donor with multiple sclerosis, enrolled in a pregnancy study. The CDR3 DNA sequence: TGTGCCAGCAGCTCTAATAGCGGTCCGAACACCGGGGAGCTGTTTTTT. Protein product: CASSSNSGPNTGELFF.